The rows below give T cell receptor beta chains drawn from one sample of a study of T-cell memory formation after mild COVID-19. TCRdb ran MiXCR on the 5' RACE reads and lists one entry per CDR3 protein. This sample has about 180,000 distinct CDR3 sequences, with about 18% found just once. Sequencing was done on a sample of PBMCs or a T cell subset sorted from them (not recorded which). The receptors stem from a man between 18 and 29 years old who had mild COVID-19 (a few samples of this study predate the infection). Cell type and time point are not known. CDR3s include the opening cysteine and the closing phenylalanine or tryptophan. Each record gives: clone size, D gene, J gene, V gene, CDR3 DNA, CDR3 protein. A D gene is named only where the DNA matches it firmly. Part of the rows lack a size; the others show once, few, many or a class for expanded clones.

abundance: .; d_gene: .; j_gene: TRBJ1-2; v_gene: TRBV5-1; CDR3nt: TGCGCCAGCAGCTCGGCAACGGGACCGGAGATAGGGGGCTACACCTTC; CDR3aa: CASSSATGPEIGGYTF
abundance: few; d_gene: TRBD1; j_gene: TRBJ2-1; v_gene: TRBV7-3; CDR3nt: TGTGCCAGCAGCTATGCAGGGGGTGGTGAGCAGTTCTTC; CDR3aa: CASSYAGGGEQFF
abundance: .; d_gene: .; j_gene: TRBJ1-5; v_gene: TRBV28; CDR3nt: TGTGCCAGCAGTTTCGGTCAGCCCCAGCATTTT; CDR3aa: CASSFGQPQHF
abundance: .; d_gene: .; j_gene: TRBJ1-1; v_gene: TRBV7-9; CDR3nt: TGTGCCAGCAGCCGCCAGGGAGGAAGCACTGAAGCTTTCTTT; CDR3aa: CASSRQGGSTEAFF
abundance: .; d_gene: TRBD2; j_gene: TRBJ2-7; v_gene: TRBV5-1; CDR3nt: TGCGCCAGCACCCTGGCAGGAGCGGGGGGATACGAGCAGTACTTC; CDR3aa: CASTLAGAGGYEQYF
abundance: few; d_gene: TRBD1; j_gene: TRBJ1-2; v_gene: TRBV5-1; CDR3nt: TGCGCCAGCAGCAGGACAGGAGATGGCTACACCTTC; CDR3aa: CASSRTGDGYTF
abundance: .; d_gene: TRBD2; j_gene: TRBJ2-7; v_gene: TRBV30; CDR3nt: TGTGCCTGGAGCCGACTAGCGGTGAGCTCCTACGAGCAGTACTTC; CDR3aa: CAWSRLAVSSYEQYF
abundance: .; d_gene: .; j_gene: TRBJ2-1; v_gene: TRBV29-1; CDR3nt: TGCAGCGTTTCTTCTGAATCCCCCTACAATGAGCAGTTCTTC; CDR3aa: CSVSSESPYNEQFF
abundance: few; d_gene: TRBD2; j_gene: TRBJ2-3; v_gene: TRBV24-1; CDR3nt: TGTGCCACCAGTGACTCAGCGGGGGCAAGCACAGATACGCAGTATTTT; CDR3aa: CATSDSAGASTDTQYF
abundance: many; d_gene: .; j_gene: TRBJ1-1; v_gene: TRBV7-3; CDR3nt: TGTGCCAGCAGCTCGCAGGTGAACACTGAAGCTTTCTTT; CDR3aa: CASSSQVNTEAFF